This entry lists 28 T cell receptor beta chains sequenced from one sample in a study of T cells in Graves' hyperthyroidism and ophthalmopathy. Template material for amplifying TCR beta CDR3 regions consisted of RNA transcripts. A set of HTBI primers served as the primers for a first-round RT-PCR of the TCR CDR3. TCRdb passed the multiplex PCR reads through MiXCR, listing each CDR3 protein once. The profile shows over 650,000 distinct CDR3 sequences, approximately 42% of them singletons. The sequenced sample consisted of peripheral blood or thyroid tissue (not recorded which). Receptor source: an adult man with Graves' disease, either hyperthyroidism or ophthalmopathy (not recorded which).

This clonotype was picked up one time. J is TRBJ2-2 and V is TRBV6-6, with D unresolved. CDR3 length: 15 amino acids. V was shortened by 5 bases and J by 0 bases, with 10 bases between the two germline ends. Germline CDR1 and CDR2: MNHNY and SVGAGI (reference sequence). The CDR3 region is CASSGSNSNTGELFF. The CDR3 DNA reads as TGTGCCAGCAGTGGTAGCAACTCGAACACCGGGGAGCTGTTTTTT.

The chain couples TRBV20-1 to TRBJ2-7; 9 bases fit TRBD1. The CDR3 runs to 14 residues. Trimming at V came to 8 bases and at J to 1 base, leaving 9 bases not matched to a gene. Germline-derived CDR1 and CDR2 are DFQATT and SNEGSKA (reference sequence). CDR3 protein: CSCPGQGLSYEQYF. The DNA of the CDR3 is TGCAGTTGCCCGGGACAGGGACTTTCCTACGAGCAGTACTTC.

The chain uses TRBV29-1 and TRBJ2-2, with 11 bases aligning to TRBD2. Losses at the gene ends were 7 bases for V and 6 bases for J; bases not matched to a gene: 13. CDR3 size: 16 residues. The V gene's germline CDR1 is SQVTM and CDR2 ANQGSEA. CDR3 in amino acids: CSERDPSGGLAGELFF. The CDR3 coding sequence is TGCAGCGAGAGAGATCCTAGCGGGGGGCTGGCCGGGGAGCTGTTTTTT.

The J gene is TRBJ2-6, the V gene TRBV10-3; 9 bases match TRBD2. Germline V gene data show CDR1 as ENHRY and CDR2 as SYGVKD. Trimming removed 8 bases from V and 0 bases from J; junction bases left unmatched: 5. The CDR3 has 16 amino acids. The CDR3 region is CAIHGTSRSGANVLTF. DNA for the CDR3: TGTGCCATCCACGGGACTAGCCGCTCTGGGGCCAACGTCCTGACTTTC.

The CDR3, as DNA: TGTGCCAGTAGTATAGATCTCGGCTCCACCTACGAGCAGTACTTC. Translation gives CASSIDLGSTYEQYF. The rearrangement links TRBV19 to TRBJ2-7; D remains unclear. Germline V gene sequence: CDR1 LNHDA, CDR2 SQIVND (reference sequence). The CDR3 covers 15 residues. Between the trimmed V and J ends, which lost 0 bases and 2 bases, there was a span of 11 bases.

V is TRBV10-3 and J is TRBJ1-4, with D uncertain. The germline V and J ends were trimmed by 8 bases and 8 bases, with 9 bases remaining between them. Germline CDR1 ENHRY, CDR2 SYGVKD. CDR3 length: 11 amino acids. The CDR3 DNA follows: TGTGCCATCTCGATTTCAGAAAAACTGTTTTTT. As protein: CAISISEKLFF.

The CDR3 reads CAISVGGATDTQYF. The CDR3 bases are TGTGCCATCAGTGTGGGGGGCGCAACAGATACGCAGTATTTT. The V and J genes are TRBV10-3 and TRBJ2-3; D is tentatively TRBD1 or TRBD2 (6 bases each). The CDR3 has 14 residues. Trimming pared 4 bases from V and 3 bases from J, leaving 11 bases between. Germline-derived CDR1 and CDR2 are ENHRY and SYGVKD.

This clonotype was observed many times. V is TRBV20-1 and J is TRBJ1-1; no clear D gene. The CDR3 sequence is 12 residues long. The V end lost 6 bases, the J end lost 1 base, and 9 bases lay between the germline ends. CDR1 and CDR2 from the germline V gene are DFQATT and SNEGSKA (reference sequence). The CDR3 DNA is TGCAGTGCGTTCCTCGGGAACACTGAAGCTTTCTTT. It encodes CSAFLGNTEAFF.

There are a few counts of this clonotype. CDR3 DNA sequence: TGTGCCAGCAGCCGCTCGACAGGGCAAGAGACCCAGTACTTC. Its translation: CASSRSTGQETQYF. The chain has TRBV7-9 and TRBJ2-5, with TRBD1 identical over 7 bases. The CDR3 length is 14 residues. Germline values: CDR1 SEHNR, CDR2 FQNEAQ (reference sequence). Losses at the gene ends were 5 bases for V and 2 bases for J; bases not matched to a gene: 5.

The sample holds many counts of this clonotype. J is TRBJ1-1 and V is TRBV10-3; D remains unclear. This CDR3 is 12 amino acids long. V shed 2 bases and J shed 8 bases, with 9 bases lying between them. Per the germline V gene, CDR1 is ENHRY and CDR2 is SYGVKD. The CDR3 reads CAISENTVEAFF. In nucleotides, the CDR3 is TGTGCCATCAGTGAGAACACCGTCGAAGCTTTCTTT.

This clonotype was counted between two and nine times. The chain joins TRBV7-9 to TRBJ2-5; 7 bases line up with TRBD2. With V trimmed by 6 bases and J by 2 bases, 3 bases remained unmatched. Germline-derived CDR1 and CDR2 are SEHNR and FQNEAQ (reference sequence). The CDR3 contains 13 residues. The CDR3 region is CASSGTTQETQYF. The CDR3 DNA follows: TGTGCCAGCAGTGGGACTACTCAAGAGACCCAGTACTTC.

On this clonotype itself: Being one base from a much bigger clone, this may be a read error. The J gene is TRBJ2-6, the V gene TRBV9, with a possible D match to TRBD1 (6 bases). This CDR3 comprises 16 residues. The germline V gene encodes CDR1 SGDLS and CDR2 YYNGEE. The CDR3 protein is CASSLEPGAGANGLTF. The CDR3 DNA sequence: TGTGCCAGCAGCCTAGAACCCGGGGCAGGGGCCAACGGCCTGACTTTC.

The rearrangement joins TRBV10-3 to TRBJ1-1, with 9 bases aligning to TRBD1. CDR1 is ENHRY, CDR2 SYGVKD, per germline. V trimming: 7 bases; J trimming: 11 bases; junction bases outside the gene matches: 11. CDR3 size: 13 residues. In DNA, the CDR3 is TGTGCCATCACCTCGGGACAGGGTGGGTCGGCTTTCTTT. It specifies CAITSGQGGSAFF.

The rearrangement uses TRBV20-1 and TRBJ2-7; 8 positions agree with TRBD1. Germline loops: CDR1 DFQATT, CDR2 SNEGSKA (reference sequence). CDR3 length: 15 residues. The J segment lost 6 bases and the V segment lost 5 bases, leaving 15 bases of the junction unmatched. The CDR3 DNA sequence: TGCAGTGCTTCCTGGCCGGGACAGGCCTACCTCGAGCAGTACTTC. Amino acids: CSASWPGQAYLEQYF.

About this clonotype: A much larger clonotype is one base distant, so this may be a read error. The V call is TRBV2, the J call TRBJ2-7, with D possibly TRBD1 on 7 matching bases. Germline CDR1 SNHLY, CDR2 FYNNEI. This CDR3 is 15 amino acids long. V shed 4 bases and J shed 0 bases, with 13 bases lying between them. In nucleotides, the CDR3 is TGTGCCAGCAGTGCTGGCAGGGGGGTCTCCTACGAGCAGTACTTC. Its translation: CASSAGRGVSYEQYF.

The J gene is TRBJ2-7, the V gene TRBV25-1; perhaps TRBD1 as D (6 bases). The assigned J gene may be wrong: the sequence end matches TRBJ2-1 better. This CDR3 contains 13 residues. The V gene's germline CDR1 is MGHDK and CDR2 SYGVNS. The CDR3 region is CASSELGADEQFF. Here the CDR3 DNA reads TGTGCCAGCAGTGAATTGGGGGCGGATGAGCAGTTCTTC.

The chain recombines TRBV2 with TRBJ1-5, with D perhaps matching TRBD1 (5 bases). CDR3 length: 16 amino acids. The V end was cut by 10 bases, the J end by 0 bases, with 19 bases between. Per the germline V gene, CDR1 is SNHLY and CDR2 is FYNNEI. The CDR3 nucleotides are TGTGCCATCAGACCCGGGACTCGGAATAGCAATCAGCCCCAGCATTTT. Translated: CAIRPGTRNSNQPQHF. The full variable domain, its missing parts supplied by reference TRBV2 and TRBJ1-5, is EPEVTQTPSHQVTQMGQEVILRCVPISNHLYFYWYRQILGQKVEFLVSFYNNEISEKSEIFDDQFSVERPDGSNFTLKIRSTKLEDSAMYFCAIRPGTRNSNQPQHFGDGTRLSIL.

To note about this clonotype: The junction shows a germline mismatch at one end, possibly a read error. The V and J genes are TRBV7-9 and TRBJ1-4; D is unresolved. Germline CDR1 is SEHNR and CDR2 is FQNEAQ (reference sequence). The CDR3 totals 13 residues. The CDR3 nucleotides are TGCGCCAGCAGCCTCAGGAGTTTTGAAAAACTGTTTTTT. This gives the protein CASSLRSFEKLFF.

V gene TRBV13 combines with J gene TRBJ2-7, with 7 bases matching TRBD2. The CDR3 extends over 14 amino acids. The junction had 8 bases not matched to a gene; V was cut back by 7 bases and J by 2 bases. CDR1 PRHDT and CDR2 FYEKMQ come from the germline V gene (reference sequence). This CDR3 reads CASNRGSRPYEQYF. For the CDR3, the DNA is TGTGCCAGCAATCGCGGGAGTAGGCCCTACGAGCAGTACTTC.

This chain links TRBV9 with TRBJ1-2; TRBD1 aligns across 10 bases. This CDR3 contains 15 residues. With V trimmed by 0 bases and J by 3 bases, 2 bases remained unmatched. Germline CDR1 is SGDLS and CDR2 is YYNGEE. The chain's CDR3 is CASSVEGTGDYGYTF. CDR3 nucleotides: TGTGCCAGCAGCGTAGAGGGGACAGGGGACTATGGCTACACCTTC.

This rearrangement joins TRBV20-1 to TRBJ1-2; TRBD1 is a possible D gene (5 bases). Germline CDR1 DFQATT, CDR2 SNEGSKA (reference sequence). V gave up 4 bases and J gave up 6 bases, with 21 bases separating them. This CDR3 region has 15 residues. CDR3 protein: CSANHGAGGWDGYTF. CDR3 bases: TGCAGTGCTAACCATGGAGCGGGGGGGTGGGATGGCTACACCTTC.

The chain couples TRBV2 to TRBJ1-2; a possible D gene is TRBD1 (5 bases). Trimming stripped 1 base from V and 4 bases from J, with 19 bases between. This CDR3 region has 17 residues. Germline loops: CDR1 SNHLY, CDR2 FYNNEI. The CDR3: CASSEGPFLNGAYGYTF. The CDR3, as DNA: TGTGCCAGCAGTGAAGGGCCATTTTTGAACGGGGCCTATGGCTACACCTTC.

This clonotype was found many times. CDR3 protein: CSVPGSHEQYF. The CDR3 region has the DNA TGCAGCGTCCCGGGGAGCCACGAGCAGTACTTC. V and J are TRBV29-1 and TRBJ2-7, with a tentative D call TRBD2 (5 bases). V was clipped by 6 bases and J by 5 bases, with 11 bases between them. Germline CDR1 and CDR2: SQVTM and ANQGSEA. The CDR3 has 11 amino acids.

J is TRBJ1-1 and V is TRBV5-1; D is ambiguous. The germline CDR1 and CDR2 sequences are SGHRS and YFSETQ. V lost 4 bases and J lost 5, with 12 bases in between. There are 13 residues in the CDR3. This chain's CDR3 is CASSRQAPTEAFF. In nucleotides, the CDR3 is TGCGCCAGCAGCCGGCAGGCCCCTACTGAAGCTTTCTTT.

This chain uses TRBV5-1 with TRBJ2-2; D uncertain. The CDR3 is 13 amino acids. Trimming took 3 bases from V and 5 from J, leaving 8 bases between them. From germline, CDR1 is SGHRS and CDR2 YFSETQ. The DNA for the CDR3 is TGCGCCAGCAGCTGGATGACGACCGGGGAGCTGTTTTTT. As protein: CASSWMTTGELFF.

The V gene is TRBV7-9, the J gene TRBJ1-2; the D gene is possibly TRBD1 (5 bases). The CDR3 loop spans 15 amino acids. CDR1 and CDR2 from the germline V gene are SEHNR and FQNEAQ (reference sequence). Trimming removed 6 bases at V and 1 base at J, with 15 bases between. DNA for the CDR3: TGTGCCAGCAGTCCCAGGGTAGGGGATAACTATGGCTACACCTTC. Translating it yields CASSPRVGDNYGYTF.

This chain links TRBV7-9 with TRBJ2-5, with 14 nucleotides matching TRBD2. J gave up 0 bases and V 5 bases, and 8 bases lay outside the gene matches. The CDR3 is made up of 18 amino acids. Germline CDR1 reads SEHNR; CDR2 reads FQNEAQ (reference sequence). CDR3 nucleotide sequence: TGTGCCAGCAGCCCCGGGACTAGCGGGGGATCGTACCAAGAGACCCAGTACTTC. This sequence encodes CASSPGTSGGSYQETQYF.

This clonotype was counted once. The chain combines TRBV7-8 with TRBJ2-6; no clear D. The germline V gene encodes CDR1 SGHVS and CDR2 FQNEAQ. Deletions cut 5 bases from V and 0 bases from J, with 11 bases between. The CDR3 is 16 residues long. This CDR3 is CASSAWAHSGANVLTF. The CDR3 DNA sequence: TGTGCCAGCAGCGCGTGGGCTCACTCTGGGGCCAACGTCCTGACTTTC.